This T cell receptor beta chain was sequenced during a study of blood T cell repertoires in COVID-19. V gave up 6 bases and J gave up 7 bases, with 12 bases separating them. The CDR3 is made up of 12 amino acids. Some clones are missing from TCRdb's copy, which holds only in-frame ones; the method was immunoSEQ multiplex PCR. The sample has under 300,000 clones; approximately 85% are singletons. This chain connects TRBV12-3 or TRBV12-4 to TRBJ1-2; D unresolved. This receptor was taken from a woman aged 65 to 85 with acute or convalescent COVID-19. Sequencing was performed on peripheral blood. CDR3: CASSAYRGGYTF. CDR3 DNA sequence: TGTGCCAGCAGCGCCTATCGGGGTGGCTACACCTTC.